One sample yielded the 21 T cell receptor beta chains listed below, sequenced in a study of T cell clonality in common variable immunodeficiency. Some clones are missing from TCRdb's copy, which holds only in-frame ones; the method was immunoSEQ multiplex PCR. The sample has roughly 42,000 clones, none seen only once. General study points: Fewer deletions and N-nucleotide insertions were reportedly seen in common variable immunodeficiency TCR beta sequences.

The antigens of these receptors remain unknown. The sample was peripheral blood mononuclear cells. These receptors were taken from a human donor with common variable immunodeficiency.

For this clone: The CDR3 end falls 3 residues outside the read, so it is completed with the germline J gene. V gene TRBV19 combines with J gene TRBJ2-7; perhaps TRBD2 as D (5 bases). The V end lost 8 bases, the J end lost 3 bases, and 14 bases lay between the germline ends. The CDR3 consists of 13 residues. Germline lookup yields CDR1 LNHDA and CDR2 SQIVND (reference sequence). The chain's CDR3 is CASGSGSLYEQYF. The CDR3 bases that were read are TGTGCCAGTGGGTCGGGGTCTCTCTACGAG.

About this clone: The missing CDR3 end, 3 residues past where the read stops, is filled in from the germline J gene. The chain employs TRBV30 and TRBJ2-2, with TRBD2 matching over 12 bases. The CDR3 is 18 amino acids. With 0 bases clipped from V and 0 bases from J, the junction kept 5 bases outside the gene matches. Looked up from germline, CDR1 is GTSNPN and CDR2 is SVGIG (reference sequence). CDR3 in amino acids: CAWSVRASGGANTGELFF. Incomplete CDR3 DNA: TGTGCCTGGAGTGTAAGGGCTAGCGGGGGGGCGAACACCGGGGAG. The full variable domain, its missing parts supplied by reference TRBV30 and TRBJ2-2, is SQTIHQWPATLVQPVGSPLSLECTVEGTSNPNLYWYRQAAGRGLQLLFYSVGIGQISSEVPQNLSASRPQDRQFILSSKKLLLSDSGFYLCAWSVRASGGANTGELFFGEGSRLTVL.

This clone occurred many times. The read is 3 residues too short to cover the CDR3 end, so that end is filled in from the germline J gene. The genes are TRBV20-1 and TRBJ1-6; 8 nucleotides align to TRBD1. The germline V gene has CDR1 DFQATT and CDR2 SNEGSKA (reference sequence). This CDR3 has 12 amino acids. The CDR3 sequence: CSARITGGTLHF. The DNA read from the CDR3 is TGCAGTGCTAGAATTACAGGGGGTACC.

A few counts support this clone. With the read ending 3 residues before the CDR3 end, the germline J gene is used to fill in that end. The rearrangement uses TRBV7-2 and TRBJ2-7; perhaps TRBD1 as D (5 bases). The CDR3 has 14 amino acids. Germline CDR1 reads SGHTA; CDR2 reads FQGNSA. V gave up 6 bases and J gave up 2 bases, with 14 bases separating them. Incomplete CDR3 DNA: TGTGCCAGCAGGGCTGGTAGGGGCCCCTACGAG. Translating gives CASRAGRGPYE. In full, the CDR3 is CASRAGRGPYEQYF.

This clone was seen ten or more times. The read terminates 3 residues before the CDR3 end, so the remaining end is supplied by the germline J gene. The chain is built from TRBV7-9 and TRBJ1-1; TRBD1 agrees at 7 bases. The J segment lost 1 base and the V segment lost 7 bases, leaving 6 bases of the junction unmatched. This CDR3 is 14 amino acids long. CDR1 is SEHNR, CDR2 FQNEAQ, per germline (reference sequence). This CDR3 is CASTEQGQNTEAFF. The CDR3 DNA, read in part, is TGTGCCAGCACCGAACAGGGGCAGAACACTGAA.

In its sample, this clone was seen a few times. The read gets to within 3 residues of the CDR3 end, and the germline J gene fills in the rest. This chain joins TRBV7-2 and TRBJ1-5, with D hard to call. Between the trimmed V and J ends, which lost 5 bases and 4 bases, there was a span of 12 bases. In germline, CDR1 is SGHTA, CDR2 FQGNSA. The CDR3 consists of 14 residues. The sequenced part of the CDR3 DNA is TGTGCCAGCAGCATACCGGGGTTTAATCAGCCC. Its translation is CASSIPGFNQP. In full, the CDR3 is CASSIPGFNQPQHF.

This clone showed up just a few times. The read finishes 3 residues shy of the CDR3 end, and the germline J gene is used to complete it. The rearrangement uses TRBV6-2 or TRBV6-3 and TRBJ2-7; 9 positions agree with TRBD2. CDR1 MNHEY and CDR2 SVGEGT come from the germline V gene. Trimming at V came to 0 bases and at J to 2 bases, leaving 8 bases not matched to a gene. CDR3 size: 17 residues. CDR3 sequence: CASSYSYRGGGAYEQYF. The CDR3 DNA, read in part, is TGTGCCAGCAGTTACTCCTACAGAGGCGGGGGGGCCTACGAG.

Concerning this clone: The read ends 3 residues early relative to the CDR3; the germline J gene fills the gap. The rearrangement uses TRBV30 and TRBJ2-3; TRBD2 matches 10 bases. The CDR3 has 15 residues. V shed 1 base and J 1 base; nucleotides not matched to a gene: 2. In germline, CDR1 is GTSNPN, CDR2 SVGIG (reference sequence). The covered CDR3 bases are TGTGCCTGGAGTGGACTAGCGGGTCGCACAGATACG. Amino acid sequence: CAWSGLAGRTDT. The full CDR3 sequence reads CAWSGLAGRTDTQYF.

This clone was counted between two and nine times. The CDR3 extends 3 residues past the end of the read, so its final part is completed from the germline J gene. The V call is TRBV19, the J call TRBJ2-3, with 13 bases matching TRBD2. The CDR3 extends over 16 amino acids. Germline CDR1 is LNHDA and CDR2 is SQIVND (reference sequence). Unmatched junction bases numbered 3, after V lost 3 bases and J lost 3 bases. The CDR3 bases that were read are TGTGCCAGTAGTATGCGGACTAGCGGGGGAACAGATACG. Translation gives CASSMRTSGGTDT. The whole CDR3 sequence reads CASSMRTSGGTDTQYF. The full variable domain, its missing parts supplied by reference TRBV19 and TRBJ2-3, is DGGITQSPKYLFRKEGQNVTLSCEQNLNHDAMYWYRQDPGQGLRLIYYSQIVNDFQKGDIAEGYSVSREKKESFPLTVTSAQKNPTAFYLCASSMRTSGGTDTQYFGPGTRLTVL.

This clone came up many times. The CDR3 goes on 3 residues after the read ends, and that part is filled in from the germline J gene. The chain uses TRBV5-1 and TRBJ2-7; a possible D gene is TRBD1 (7 bases). V was trimmed by 4 bases and J by 0 bases, leaving 26 bases between them. The germline V gene has CDR1 SGHRS and CDR2 YFSETQ. The CDR3 runs to 19 residues. The CDR3 region is CASSAKGTAGTRSSYEQYF. The part of the CDR3 DNA that was read is TGCGCCAGCAGCGCGAAGGGGACAGCCGGGACTCGAAGCTCCTACGAG.

This clone was picked up many times. The read ends 3 residues early relative to the CDR3; the germline J gene fills the gap. The V call is TRBV5-1, the J call TRBJ2-7, with 8 positions matching TRBD2. The CDR3 loop spans 15 amino acids. V lost 0 bases, J lost 0 bases, and 2 bases stayed unmatched. CDR1 and CDR2 from the germline V gene are SGHRS and YFSETQ. The CDR3 here is CASSLERGSSYEQYF. The sequenced CDR3 bases are TGCGCCAGCAGCTTGGAGCGGGGGAGCTCCTACGAG.

This clone was counted a few times. The observed sequence ends 3 residues before the CDR3 terminus, with the missing tail filled in from the germline J gene. The chain employs TRBV19 and TRBJ2-1; tentatively, D is TRBD2 (6 bases). The CDR3 has 14 amino acids. CDR1 and CDR2 from the germline V gene are LNHDA and SQIVND (reference sequence). Trimming took 7 bases from V and 4 from J, leaving 14 bases between them. The CDR3 here is CASTAGGDYNEQFF. The CDR3 bases that were read are TGTGCCAGTACTGCGGGCGGGGATTACAATGAG. The whole variable domain, filled in from reference TRBV19 and TRBJ2-1, reads DGGITQSPKYLFRKEGQNVTLSCEQNLNHDAMYWYRQDPGQGLRLIYYSQIVNDFQKGDIAEGYSVSREKKESFPLTVTSAQKNPTAFYLCASTAGGDYNEQFFGPGTRLTVL.

At least ten counts were recorded for this clone. Incomplete CDR3 DNA: TGTGCCAGCAGCTGGTCGCAGGGGCCGAACACTGAA. Its protein is CASSWSQGPNTE. The whole CDR3 protein reads CASSWSQGPNTEAFF. The rearrangement joins TRBV6-2 or TRBV6-3 to TRBJ1-1; TRBD1 might be the D (6 bases). The read stops 3 residues short of the end of the CDR3; the missing end is completed from the germline J gene. Germline assignment: CDR1 MNHEY and CDR2 SVGEGT. This CDR3 is built from 15 residues. The V gene lost 6 bases and the J gene lost 1 base, with 15 bases spanning the gap.

This clone was seen many times. The CDR3 end is not reached by the read, which stops 3 residues before it; the germline J gene fills it in. The chain couples TRBV5-1 to TRBJ2-5; TRBD1 matches 7 bases. J was trimmed by 5 bases and V by 4 bases; bases with no gene match: 11. Germline V lookup: CDR1 SGHRS, CDR2 YFSETQ. The CDR3 spans 15 residues. Incomplete CDR3 DNA: TGCGCCAGCAGCCCGACGGACAGGTTCGGGGAGACC. Its protein product is CASSPTDRFGET. The full CDR3 reads CASSPTDRFGETQYF. Drawing the rest from reference TRBV5-1 and TRBJ2-5, the complete variable domain is KAGVTQTPRYLIKTRGQQVTLSCSPISGHRSVSWYQQTPGQGLQFLFEYFSETQRNKGNFPGRFSGRQFSNSRSEMNVSTLELGDSALYLCASSPTDRFGETQYFGPGTRLLVL.

This clone was counted at least ten times. The read falls 3 residues short of the CDR3 end, and the missing part is taken from the germline J gene. The chain has TRBV14 and TRBJ2-7; 10 nucleotides line up with TRBD1. The CDR3 has 15 residues. The germline V gene has CDR1 SGHDN and CDR2 FVKESK. V trimming: 4 bases; J trimming: 5 bases; junction bases outside the gene matches: 8. Partial CDR3 DNA: TGTGCCAGCAGCCCCACGGGACAGGGGCTCCACGAG. Encoded protein: CASSPTGQGLHE. The complete CDR3 reads CASSPTGQGLHEQYF. The full variable domain, rest sourced from reference TRBV14 and TRBJ2-7, is EAGVTQFPSHSVIEKGQTVTLRCDPISGHDNLYWYRRVMGKEIKFLLHFVKESKQDESGMPNNRFLAERTGGTYSTLKVQPAELEDSGVYFCASSPTGQGLHEQYFGPGTRLTVT.

This clone was counted only a few times. The DNA ends 3 residues before the CDR3 does, and the rest of the CDR3 is filled in from the germline J gene. The J gene is TRBJ2-2, the V gene TRBV11-2; 10 bases agree with TRBD2. The ends lost 10 bases at V and 1 base at J; junction bases unmatched: 3. The CDR3 extends over 14 amino acids. The germline CDR1 and CDR2 sequences are SGHAT and FQNNGV. The sequenced CDR3 bases are TGTGCCACTGGACTAGCGGTGAACACCGGGGAG. Translating gives CATGLAVNTGE. The entire CDR3 sequence reads CATGLAVNTGELFF.

This clone was picked up many times. The read ends 3 residues before the CDR3 terminus; that terminus is restored from the germline J gene. This chain links TRBV6-2 or TRBV6-3 with TRBJ2-7; 7 positions agree with TRBD2. Trimming took 2 bases from V and 6 from J; bases not matched to a gene: 4. Germline V gene sequence: CDR1 MNHEY, CDR2 SVGEGT. This CDR3 has 13 residues. This CDR3 is CASSYSREGEQYF. The covered CDR3 bases are TGTGCCAGCAGTTACAGCAGGGAGGGCGAG.

This clone has ten or more counts. The missing CDR3 end, 3 residues past where the read stops, is filled in from the germline J gene. The rearrangement links TRBV7-2 to TRBJ2-5, with no clear D. Germline V gene sequence: CDR1 SGHTA, CDR2 FQGNSA. With 4 bases removed from V and 4 bases from J, the gap between germline ends came to 7 bases. This CDR3 comprises 12 residues. CDR3 DNA (partial): TGTGCCAGCAGCTATCTCGGAGAGACC. Its translation is CASSYLGET. From start to end, the CDR3 is CASSYLGETQYF.

This clone was observed at least ten times. The read finishes 3 residues shy of the CDR3 end, and the germline J gene is used to complete it. The chain employs TRBV30 and TRBJ2-5; D uncertain. The V gene lost 5 bases and the J gene lost 3 bases, with 7 bases spanning the gap. Germline V gene data show CDR1 as GTSNPN and CDR2 as SVGIG (reference sequence). The CDR3 contains 11 residues. The DNA read from the CDR3 is TGTGCCTGGTTGGCGGAAGAGACC. Translating gives CAWLAEET. The whole CDR3 protein reads CAWLAEETQYF.

On this clone: The read halts 3 residues ahead of the CDR3 end, with the missing end drawn from the germline J gene. V is TRBV19 and J is TRBJ1-2; tentatively, D is TRBD1 (5 bases). The V and J ends lost 6 bases and 6 bases respectively, with 17 bases between them. Per the germline V gene, CDR1 is LNHDA and CDR2 is SQIVND (reference sequence). The CDR3 has 14 residues. CDR3 DNA, as far as it was read: TGTGCCAGTAGCAGCCTGACAGTATCCAATGGC. Its translation: CASSSLTVSNG. The full CDR3 sequence reads CASSSLTVSNGYTF.

Many counts were recorded for this clone. Sequencing ends 3 residues short of the CDR3 end; the germline J gene provides the rest. The chain uses TRBV7-2 and TRBJ2-5, with D possibly being TRBD2 (6 bases). The V and J ends lost 5 bases and 4 bases respectively, with 14 bases between them. The CDR3 is 14 amino acids. Germline CDR1 reads SGHTA; CDR2 reads FQGNSA. The sequenced CDR3 bases are TGTGCCAGCAGCCGGGCTTTGGGGGGAGAGACC. Residues: CASSRALGGET. The whole CDR3 protein is CASSRALGGETQYF.